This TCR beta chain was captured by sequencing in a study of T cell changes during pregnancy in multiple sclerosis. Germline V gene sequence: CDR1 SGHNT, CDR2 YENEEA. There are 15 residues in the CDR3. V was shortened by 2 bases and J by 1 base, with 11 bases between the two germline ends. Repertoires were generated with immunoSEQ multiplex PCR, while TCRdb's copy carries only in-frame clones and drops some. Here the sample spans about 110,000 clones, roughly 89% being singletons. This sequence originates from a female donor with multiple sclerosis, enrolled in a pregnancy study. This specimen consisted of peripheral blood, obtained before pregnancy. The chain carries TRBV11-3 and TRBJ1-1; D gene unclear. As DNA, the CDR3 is TGTGCCAGCAGCTTATTCGGGAAGGGGAACACTGAAGCTTTCTTT. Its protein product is CASSLFGKGNTEAFF.